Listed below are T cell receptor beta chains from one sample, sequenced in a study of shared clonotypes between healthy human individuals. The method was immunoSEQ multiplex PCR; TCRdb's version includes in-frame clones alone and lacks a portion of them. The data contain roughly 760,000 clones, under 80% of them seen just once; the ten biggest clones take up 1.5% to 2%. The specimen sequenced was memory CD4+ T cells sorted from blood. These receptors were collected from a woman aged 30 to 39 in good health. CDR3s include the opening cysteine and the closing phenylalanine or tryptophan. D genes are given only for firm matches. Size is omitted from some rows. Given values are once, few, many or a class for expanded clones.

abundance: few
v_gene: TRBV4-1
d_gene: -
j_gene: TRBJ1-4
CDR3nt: TGCGCCAGCAGCCAAGTCGCGGGTATGGGTGAAAAACTGTTTTTT
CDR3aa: CASSQVAGMGEKLFF

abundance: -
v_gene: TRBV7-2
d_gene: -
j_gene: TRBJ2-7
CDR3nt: TGTGCCAGCAGCTTAGAGGGGAGAGGGTTTGGATCCTACGAGCAGTACTTC
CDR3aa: CASSLEGRGFGSYEQYF

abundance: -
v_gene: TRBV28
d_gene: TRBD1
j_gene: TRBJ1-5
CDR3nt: TGTGCCAGCAGCACATCGGGACAGTCATTGAATAGCAATCAGCCCCAGCATTTT
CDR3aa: CASSTSGQSLNSNQPQHF

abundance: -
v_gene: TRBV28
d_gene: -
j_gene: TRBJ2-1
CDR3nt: TGTGCCAGCAGCCTTCAGACACACAATGAGCAGTTCTTC
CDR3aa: CASSLQTHNEQFF

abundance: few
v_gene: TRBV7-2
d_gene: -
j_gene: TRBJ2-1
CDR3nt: TGTGCCAGCAGCTTTCGAGATCTCTACAATGAGCAGTTCTTC
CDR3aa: CASSFRDLYNEQFF

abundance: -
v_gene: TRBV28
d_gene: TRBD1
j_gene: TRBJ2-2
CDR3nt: TGTGCCAGCAGTTTGCCTCAGGGACAGCCGAACACCGGGGAGCTGTTTTTT
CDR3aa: CASSLPQGQPNTGELFF

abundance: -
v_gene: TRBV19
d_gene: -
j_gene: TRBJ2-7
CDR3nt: TGTGCCAGTAGTAGGGAGGGACAGCAAACCTACGAGCAGTACTTC
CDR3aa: CASSREGQQTYEQYF

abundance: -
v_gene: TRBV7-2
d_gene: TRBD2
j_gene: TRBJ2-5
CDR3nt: TGTGCCAGCAGCCGACTTTGGGGAGGGGAGACCCAGTACTTC
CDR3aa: CASSRLWGGETQYF

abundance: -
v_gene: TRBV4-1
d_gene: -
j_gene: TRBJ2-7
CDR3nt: TGCGCCAGCAGCCACACTAATACCTACGAGCAGTACTTC
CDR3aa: CASSHTNTYEQYF

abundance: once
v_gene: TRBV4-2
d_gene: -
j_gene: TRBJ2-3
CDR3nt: TGTGCCAGCAGCTTGGATGGCGGGTTCACAGATACGCAGTATTTT
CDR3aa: CASSLDGGFTDTQYF

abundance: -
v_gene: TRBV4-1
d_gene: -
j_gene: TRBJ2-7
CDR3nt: TGCGCCAGCAGCCCGAGGGGGAGAAAACGGTTTCACGAGCAGTACTTC
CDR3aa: CASSPRGRKRFHEQYF

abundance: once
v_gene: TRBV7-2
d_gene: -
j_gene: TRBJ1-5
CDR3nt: TGTGCCAGCAGCACTATCGTGGGTCAGCCCCAGCATTTT
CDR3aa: CASSTIVGQPQHF

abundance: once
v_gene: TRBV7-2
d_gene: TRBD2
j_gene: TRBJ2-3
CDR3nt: TGTGCCAGCAGAAAACCGGGACTAGCAACAGATACGCAGTATTTT
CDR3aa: CASRKPGLATDTQYF

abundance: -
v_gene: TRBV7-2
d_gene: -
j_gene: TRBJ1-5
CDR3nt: TGTGCCAGCAGCAGGCTGGGTAATCAGCCCCAGCATTTT
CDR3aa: CASSRLGNQPQHF

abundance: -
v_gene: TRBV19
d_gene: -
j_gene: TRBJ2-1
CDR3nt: TGTGCCAGTAGTATTATGGGCGGGGCTTACAATGAGCAGTTCTTC
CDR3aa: CASSIMGGAYNEQFF

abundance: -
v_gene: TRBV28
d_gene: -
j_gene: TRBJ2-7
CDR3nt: TGTGCCAGCAGTTTCGGGGGCCCCTACGAGCAGTACTTC
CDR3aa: CASSFGGPYEQYF

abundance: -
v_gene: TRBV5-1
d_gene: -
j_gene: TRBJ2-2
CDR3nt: TGCGCCAGCAGCCTGGACTTGAACACCGGGGAGCTGTTTTTT
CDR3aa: CASSLDLNTGELFF

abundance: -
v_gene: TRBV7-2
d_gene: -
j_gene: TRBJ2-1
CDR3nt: TGTGCCAGCAGCTTCGATTTAGTTCGGAATTACAATGAGCAGTTCTTC
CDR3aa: CASSFDLVRNYNEQFF

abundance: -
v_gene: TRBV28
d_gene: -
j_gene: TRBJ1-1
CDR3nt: TGTGCCAACACATCCCAGCTTAACACTGAAGCTTTCTTT
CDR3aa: CANTSQLNTEAFF

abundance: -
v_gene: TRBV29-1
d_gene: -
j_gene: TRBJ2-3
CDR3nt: TGCAGCGTTGACAGGGAGAGGACGGGGCAGTATTTT
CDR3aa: CSVDRERTGQYF

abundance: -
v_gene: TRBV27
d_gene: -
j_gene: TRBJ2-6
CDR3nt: TGTGCCAGCAGCACCCTGGGGCCCGGGGCCAACGTCCTGACTTTC
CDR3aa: CASSTLGPGANVLTF

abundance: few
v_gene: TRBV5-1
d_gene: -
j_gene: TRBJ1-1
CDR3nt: TGCGCCAGCAGCCAACAGGACTCATACACTGAAGCTTTCTTT
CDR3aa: CASSQQDSYTEAFF

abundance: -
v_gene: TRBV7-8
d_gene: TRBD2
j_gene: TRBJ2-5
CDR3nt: TGTGCCAGCAGCTTTAGGACTAGCGGGAGGGCCAGAGGGGAGACCCAGTACTTC
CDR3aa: CASSFRTSGRARGETQYF

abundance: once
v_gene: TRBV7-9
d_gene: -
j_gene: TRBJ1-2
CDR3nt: TGTGCCAGCAGCTTAGACAGCAATGGCTACACCTTC
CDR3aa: CASSLDSNGYTF

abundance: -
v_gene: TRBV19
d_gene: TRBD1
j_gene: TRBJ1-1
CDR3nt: TGTGCCAGTAGTATAGGGACAGGGAATTCGAACACTGAAGCTTTCTTT
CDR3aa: CASSIGTGNSNTEAFF

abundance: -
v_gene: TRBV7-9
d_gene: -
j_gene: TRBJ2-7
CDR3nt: TGTGCCAGCAGCTTGCTCAGAAACTCCTACGAGCAGTACTTC
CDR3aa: CASSLLRNSYEQYF

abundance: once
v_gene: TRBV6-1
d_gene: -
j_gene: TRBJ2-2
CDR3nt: TGTGCCAGCAGTCCCTGGAGTACCGGGGAGCTGTTTTTT
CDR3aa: CASSPWSTGELFF

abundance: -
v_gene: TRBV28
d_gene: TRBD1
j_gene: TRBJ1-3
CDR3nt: TGTGCCAGCAGCACGACAGGGGACTCATATTTT
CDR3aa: CASSTTGDSYF

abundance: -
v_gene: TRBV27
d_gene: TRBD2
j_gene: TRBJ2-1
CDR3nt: TGTGCCAGCAGTCATCAATACCCGACTAGCGGGAGCCTTCATGAGCAGTTCTTC
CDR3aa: CASSHQYPTSGSLHEQFF

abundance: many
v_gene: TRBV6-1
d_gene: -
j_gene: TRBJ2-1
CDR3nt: TGTGCCAGCAGTGAATCGGGGGACCCGTACAATGAGCAGTTCTTC
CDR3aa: CASSESGDPYNEQFF

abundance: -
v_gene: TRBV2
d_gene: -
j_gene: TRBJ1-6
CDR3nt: TGTGCCTGCATTCCCGACATTCGTAATTCACCCCTCCACTTT
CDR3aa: CACIPDIRNSPLHF

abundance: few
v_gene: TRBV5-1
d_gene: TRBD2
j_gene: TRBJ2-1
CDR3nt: TGCGCCAGCAGCACCGGGACTAGCGGATACAATGAGCAGTTCTTC
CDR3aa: CASSTGTSGYNEQFF

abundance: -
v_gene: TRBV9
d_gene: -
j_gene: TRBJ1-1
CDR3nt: TGTGCCAGCAGCTCCCCCGGGGGGAACACTGAAGCTTTCTTT
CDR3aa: CASSSPGGNTEAFF

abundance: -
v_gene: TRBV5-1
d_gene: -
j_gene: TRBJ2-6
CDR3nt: TGCGCCAGCGGCCGGGTCTCTGGGGCCAACGTCCTGACTTTC
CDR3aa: CASGRVSGANVLTF

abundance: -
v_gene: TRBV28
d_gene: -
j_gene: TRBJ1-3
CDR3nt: TGTGCCAGCAACTCTCTAGGGCTTGGAAACACCATATATTTT
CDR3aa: CASNSLGLGNTIYF

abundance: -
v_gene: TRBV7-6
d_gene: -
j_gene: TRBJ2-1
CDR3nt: TGTGCCAGCCGGACCCTAGGCCGGCCAGATGAGCAGTTCTTC
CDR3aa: CASRTLGRPDEQFF

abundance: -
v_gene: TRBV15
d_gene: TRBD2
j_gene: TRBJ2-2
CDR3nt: TGTGCCACCAGCAGGGGCCTAGCGGGAGCGGCCGGGGAGCTGTTTTTT
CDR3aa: CATSRGLAGAAGELFF

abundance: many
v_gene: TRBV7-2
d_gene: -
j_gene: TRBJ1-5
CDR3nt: TGTGCCAGCAGCCCAACCTCATCGGGGCATCAGCCCCAGCATTTT
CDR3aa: CASSPTSSGHQPQHF

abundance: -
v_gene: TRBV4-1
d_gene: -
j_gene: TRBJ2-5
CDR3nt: TGCGCCAGCAGCCAAGGCCAGGGGACGGAGACCCAGTACTTC
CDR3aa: CASSQGQGTETQYF

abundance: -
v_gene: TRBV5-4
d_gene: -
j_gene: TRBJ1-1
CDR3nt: TGTGCCAGCGCTAGGGAGATGAACACTGAAGCTTTCTTT
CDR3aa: CASAREMNTEAFF

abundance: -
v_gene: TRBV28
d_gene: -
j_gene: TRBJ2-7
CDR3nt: TGTGCCAGCAGTAACGTGAGGGGGCAGTACTTC
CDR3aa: CASSNVRGQYF

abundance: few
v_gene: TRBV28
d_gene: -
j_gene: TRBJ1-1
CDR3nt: TGTGCCGTCGACGATATTCGAGAAAACACTGAAGCTTTCTTT
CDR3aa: CAVDDIRENTEAFF

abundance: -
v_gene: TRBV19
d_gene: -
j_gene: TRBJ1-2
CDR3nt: TGTGCCAGTAGTCTGCGGGACACCCTAGGCGGCTACACCTTC
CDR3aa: CASSLRDTLGGYTF

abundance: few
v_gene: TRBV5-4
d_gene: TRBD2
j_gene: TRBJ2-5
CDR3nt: TGTGCCAGCAGCCCTCCCGGAGCGGGAGTAGGGGAGACCCAGTACTTC
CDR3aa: CASSPPGAGVGETQYF

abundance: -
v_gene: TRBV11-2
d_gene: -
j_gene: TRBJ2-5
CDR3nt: TGTGCCAGCAGCCCATATGGACCCCTACAAGAGACCCAGTACTTC
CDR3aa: CASSPYGPLQETQYF

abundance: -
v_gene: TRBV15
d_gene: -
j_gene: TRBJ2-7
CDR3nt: TGTGCCACCAGCAGACAGGGATCCTACGAGCAGTACTTC
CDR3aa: CATSRQGSYEQYF

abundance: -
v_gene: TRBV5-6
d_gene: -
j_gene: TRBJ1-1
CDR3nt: TGTGCCAGCAGCCCGGAGGGGGTAGTAGACACTGAAGCTTTCTTT
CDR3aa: CASSPEGVVDTEAFF

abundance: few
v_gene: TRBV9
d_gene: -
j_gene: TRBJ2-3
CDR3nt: TGTGCCAGCAGCGAGGGGAGGCGGGATAGCACAGATACGCAGTATTTT
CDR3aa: CASSEGRRDSTDTQYF

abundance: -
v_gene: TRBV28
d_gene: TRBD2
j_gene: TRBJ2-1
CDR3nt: TGTGCCAGCAGCGGCGGGGGAGTGAGGAATGAGCAGTTCTTC
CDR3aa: CASSGGGVRNEQFF

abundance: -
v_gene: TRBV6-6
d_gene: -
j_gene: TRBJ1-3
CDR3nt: TGTGCCAGCAGTTACGAAGCAGGTGCCTCTGGAAACACCATATATTTT
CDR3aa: CASSYEAGASGNTIYF

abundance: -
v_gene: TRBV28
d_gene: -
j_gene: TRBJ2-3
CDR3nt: TGTGCCAGCAGGGAACACGGGGCGGATACGCAGTATTTT
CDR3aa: CASREHGADTQYF

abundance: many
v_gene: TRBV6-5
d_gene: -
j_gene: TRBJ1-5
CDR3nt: TGTGCCAGCATTAGAATTAGGGGTGAACAGCCCCAGCATTTT
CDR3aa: CASIRIRGEQPQHF

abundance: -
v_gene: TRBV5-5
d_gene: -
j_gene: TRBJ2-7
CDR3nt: TGTGCCAGCAGCTTATGGACCCAGATCGAGCAGTACTTC
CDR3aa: CASSLWTQIEQYF

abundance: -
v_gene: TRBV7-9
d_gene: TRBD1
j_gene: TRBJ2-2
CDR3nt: TGTGCCAGCAGCGCCCGTTGGACAGGGGGGTATCCCGGGGAGCTGTTTTTT
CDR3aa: CASSARWTGGYPGELFF